These 9 T cell receptor beta chains share one sample of origin, sequenced in a study of cytomegalovirus exposure and HLA in healthy donors. PCR amplification relied on 60 Vbeta primers (plus 13 Jbeta primers). The assay was immunoSEQ multiplex PCR, and TCRdb's table has in-frame clones only and misses some. Of 130,000 or so clones in the sample, approximately 8.8% were seen once. The specimen was PBMCs. These receptors were collected from a man aged 35 to 55 in good health and CMV-seronegative.

This clone was recorded a few times. V is TRBV30 and J is TRBJ2-3; 11 nucleotides line up with TRBD1. V was clipped by 4 bases and J by 1 base; unmatched bases: 4. The germline V gene encodes CDR1 GTSNPN and CDR2 SVGIG (reference sequence). The CDR3 consists of 15 residues. The CDR3 DNA reads as TGTGCCTGGACTAAGGGACAGGGGGGCACAGATACGCAGTATTTT. It yields the protein CAWTKGQGGTDTQYF.

The V gene is TRBV5-1, the J gene TRBJ1-2; 8 nucleotides line up with TRBD1. Trimming cost V 4 bases and J 5 bases; bases outside gene matches: 7. Per germline, CDR1 SGHRS and CDR2 YFSETQ. The CDR3 covers 14 residues. The CDR3 here is CASSGGTGPYGYTF. For the CDR3, the DNA is TGCGCCAGCAGCGGGGGGACAGGCCCATATGGCTACACCTTC.

The chain recombines TRBV11-2 with TRBJ2-7, with TRBD1 matching over 7 bases. In germline, CDR1 is SGHAT, CDR2 FQNNGV. CDR3 length: 15 amino acids. Germline trimming cut 1 base from V and 0 bases from J; bases unmatched to any gene: 3. CDR3 nucleotide sequence: TGTGCCAGCAGCTTAGCCGGGACAGACTCCTACGAGCAGTACTTC. This encodes CASSLAGTDSYEQYF.

This chain joins TRBV13 and TRBJ1-1, with no clear D. This CDR3 is built from 14 residues. Germline-derived CDR1 and CDR2 are PRHDT and FYEKMQ (reference sequence). V was trimmed by 0 bases and J by 4 bases, leaving 9 bases between them. CDR3 DNA sequence: TGTGCCAGCAGCTTAGGTCGGTTCATCACTGAAGCTTTCTTT. This sequence encodes CASSLGRFITEAFF.

The genes are TRBV28 and TRBJ2-7; D gene ambiguous. V was pared by 2 bases and J by 3 bases, with 5 bases between. This CDR3 has 12 amino acids. In germline, CDR1 is MDHEN, CDR2 SYDVKM. Written as DNA, the CDR3 is TGTGCCAGCAGTTTAGCGTTCTACGAGCAGTACTTC. Translated, it gives CASSLAFYEQYF. Full variable domain (missing parts from reference TRBV28 and TRBJ2-7): DVKVTQSSRYLVKRTGEKVFLECVQDMDHENMFWYRQDPGLGLRLIYFSYDVKMKEKGDIPEGYSVSREKKERFSLILESASTNQTSMYLCASSLAFYEQYFGPGTRLTVT.

The genes are TRBV7-9 and TRBJ2-1; possible D gene TRBD2, 6 bases. Germline CDR1 reads SEHNR; CDR2 reads FQNEAQ (reference sequence). The CDR3 contains 13 residues. Trimming left V 1 base short and J 9 bases short, with 10 bases between. In DNA form, the CDR3 reads TGTGCCAGCAGCTTAGTCGCCGGGAGTGAGCAGTTCTTC. Translated, it gives CASSLVAGSEQFF.

About this clone: One end of the junction is discordant with germline, which a read error may explain. The gene calls are TRBV7-9 and TRBJ2-2; possibly TRBD2 for D (5 bases). Germline CDR1 and CDR2: SEHNR and FQNEAQ (reference sequence). This CDR3 is 13 amino acids long. The CDR3 nucleotides are TGTGCCAGCAGCTTATATGAGACCGGGGAGCTGCTTTTT. Its translation: CASSLYETGELLF. Drawing the rest from reference TRBV7-9 and TRBJ2-2, the complete variable domain is DTGVSQNPRHKITKRGQNVTFRCDPISEHNRLYWYRQTLGQGPEFLTYFQNEAQLEKSRLLSDRFSAERPKGSFSTLEIQRTEQGDSAMYLCASSLYETGELLFGEGSRLTVL.

V usage is TRBV4-2 and J usage is TRBJ1-4, with 7 bases fitting TRBD1. V was clipped by 3 bases and J by 8 bases; unmatched bases: 6. Germline V lookup: CDR1 LGHNA, CDR2 YNFKEQ. The CDR3 totals 14 residues. The CDR3 nucleotides are TGTGCCAGCAGCCATCTGGACAGGCGGGAAAAACTGTTTTTT. Translated: CASSHLDRREKLFF.

This chain links TRBV29-1 with TRBJ1-2; possibly TRBD1 for D (6 bases). Trimming took 5 bases from V and 7 from J, leaving 11 bases between them. The germline V gene encodes CDR1 SQVTM and CDR2 ANQGSEA. The CDR3 spans 11 residues. In nucleotides, the CDR3 is TGCAGCGTTAGCGGCAGGGGTGGCTACACCTTC. It yields the protein CSVSGRGGYTF.